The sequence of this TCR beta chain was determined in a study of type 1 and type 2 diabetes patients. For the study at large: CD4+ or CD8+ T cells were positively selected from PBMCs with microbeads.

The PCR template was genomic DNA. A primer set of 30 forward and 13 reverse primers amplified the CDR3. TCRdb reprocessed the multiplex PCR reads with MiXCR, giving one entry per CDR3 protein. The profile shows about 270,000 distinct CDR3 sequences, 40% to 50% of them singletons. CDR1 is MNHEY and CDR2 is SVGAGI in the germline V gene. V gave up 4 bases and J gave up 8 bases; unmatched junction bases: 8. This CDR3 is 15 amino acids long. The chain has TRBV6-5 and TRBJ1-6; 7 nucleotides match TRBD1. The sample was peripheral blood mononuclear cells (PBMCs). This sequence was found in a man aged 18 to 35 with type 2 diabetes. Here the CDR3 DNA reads TGTGCCAGCAGTTGGGGGGGACAGCTCTATTCACCCCTCCACTTT. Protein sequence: CASSWGGQLYSPLHF.